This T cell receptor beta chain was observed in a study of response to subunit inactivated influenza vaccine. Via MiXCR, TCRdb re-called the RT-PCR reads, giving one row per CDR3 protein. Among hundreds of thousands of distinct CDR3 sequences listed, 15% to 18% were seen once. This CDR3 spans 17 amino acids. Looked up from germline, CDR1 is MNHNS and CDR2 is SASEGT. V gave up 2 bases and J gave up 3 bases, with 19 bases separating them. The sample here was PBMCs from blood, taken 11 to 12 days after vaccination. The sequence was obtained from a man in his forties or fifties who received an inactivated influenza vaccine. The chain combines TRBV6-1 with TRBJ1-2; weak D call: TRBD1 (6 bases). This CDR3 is CASSEKGTSQRYYGYTF. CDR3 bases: TGTGCCAGCAGTGAAAAAGGGACATCCCAGAGATACTATGGCTACACCTTC.